This T cell receptor (beta chain) was recorded in a study of blood T cell repertoires in COVID-19. Looking at the study overall: Specimens from acute and convalescent COVID-19 originated in the United States, Italy and Spain. From T cells, B-cell-depleted T cells, or PBMCs came the material, which was cDNA or gDNA.

Per the authors' pipeline: Amplification with reference gene primers provided the estimates of nucleated cell counts. TCRdb keeps only in-frame clones here, not all; method: immunoSEQ multiplex PCR. V, J and clone size are those of that table, while D and trimming were read from the DNA. The sample has approximately 210,000 clones; approximately 91% are singletons. The CDR3 is 12 amino acids. V was trimmed by 3 bases and J by 8 bases, leaving 10 bases between them. Germline V lookup: CDR1 LNHDA, CDR2 SQIVND (reference sequence). Only one count was recorded for this clone. V gene TRBV19 combines with J gene TRBJ1-2; perhaps TRBD1 as D (5 bases). The source of this sequence is a woman in her forties with acute or convalescent COVID-19. Sample: peripheral blood. The CDR3 region has the DNA TGTGCCAGTAGTATGACAGAGTACGGCTACACCTTC. It codes for CASSMTEYGYTF.